Listed below are T cell receptor beta chains from one sample, sequenced in a study of shared clonotypes between healthy human individuals. Repertoires were generated with immunoSEQ multiplex PCR, while TCRdb's copy carries only in-frame clones and drops some. Of 550,000 to 650,000 clones listed, approximately 96% are singletons. The specimen was naive CD8+ T cells sorted from blood. The origin of the receptors is a woman aged 25 to 39 in good health. Both conserved end residues are part of each CDR3. Each record gives: D gene, V gene, clone size, J gene, CDR3 DNA, CDR3 protein. The D gene is left open where the match is weak. Only part of the rows carry a size: once, few, many, or a class if the clone is expanded.

D gene: -; V gene: TRBV10-3; clone size: -; J gene: TRBJ2-7; CDR3 DNA: TGTGCCATCAGTGACGGTCTAGCCACCCACTCCTACGAGCAGTACTTC; CDR3 protein: CAISDGLATHSYEQYF
D gene: TRBD2; V gene: TRBV28; clone size: -; J gene: TRBJ2-2; CDR3 DNA: TGTGCCAGCAGTTTTCCCGGTGGACTAGATAACACCGGGGAGCTGTTTTTT; CDR3 protein: CASSFPGGLDNTGELFF
D gene: TRBD1; V gene: TRBV2; clone size: -; J gene: TRBJ2-3; CDR3 DNA: TGTGCCAGACAGGGGGCTGGGACAGATACGCAGTATTTT; CDR3 protein: CARQGAGTDTQYF
D gene: TRBD1; V gene: TRBV7-2; clone size: -; J gene: TRBJ2-2; CDR3 DNA: TGTGCCAGCAGCCCCCGGCGGCAGGGGGCGAGCACCGGGGAGCTGTTTTTT; CDR3 protein: CASSPRRQGASTGELFF
D gene: TRBD1; V gene: TRBV28; clone size: -; J gene: TRBJ2-7; CDR3 DNA: TGTGCCAGCAGTTTAAGAGACAGGGGTTTCGAGCAGTACTTC; CDR3 protein: CASSLRDRGFEQYF
D gene: -; V gene: TRBV6-4; clone size: -; J gene: TRBJ1-1; CDR3 DNA: TGTGCCAGCAGTGACTCTCTGCACACTGAAGCTTTCTTT; CDR3 protein: CASSDSLHTEAFF
D gene: -; V gene: TRBV4-1; clone size: -; J gene: TRBJ2-7; CDR3 DNA: TGCGCCAGCAGCCTCGACCCAGGGGCCTACGAGCAGTACTTC; CDR3 protein: CASSLDPGAYEQYF
D gene: -; V gene: TRBV10-3; clone size: once; J gene: TRBJ2-7; CDR3 DNA: TGTGCCATCAGTGAGGAGACCTACGAGCAGTACTTC; CDR3 protein: CAISEETYEQYF
D gene: -; V gene: TRBV9; clone size: -; J gene: TRBJ1-4; CDR3 DNA: TGTGCCAGCAGCGTAGGGGGGGCCATTAATGAAAAACTGTTTTTT; CDR3 protein: CASSVGGAINEKLFF
D gene: -; V gene: TRBV29-1; clone size: once; J gene: TRBJ2-1; CDR3 DNA: TGCAGCGTGCCGTGGAGTGGCAATGAGCAGTTCTTC; CDR3 protein: CSVPWSGNEQFF
D gene: TRBD1; V gene: TRBV7-9; clone size: -; J gene: TRBJ2-7; CDR3 DNA: TGTGCCAGCAGCTTCGACGGGACAGCCTACATATTC; CDR3 protein: CASSFDGTAYIF
D gene: TRBD1; V gene: TRBV27; clone size: -; J gene: TRBJ2-7; CDR3 DNA: TGTGCCAGCTCCGCCGGGACAGGGGCTTACGAGCAGTACTTC; CDR3 protein: CASSAGTGAYEQYF
D gene: -; V gene: TRBV2; clone size: -; J gene: TRBJ1-1; CDR3 DNA: TGTGCCAGCAGTGGGTCGCGGCAGGGTATGAACACTGAAGCTTTCTTT; CDR3 protein: CASSGSRQGMNTEAFF
D gene: -; V gene: TRBV15; clone size: -; J gene: TRBJ2-3; CDR3 DNA: TGTGCCACCAGCAGAGGGCGCCGGGACTTACCGACAGATACGCAGTATTTT; CDR3 protein: CATSRGRRDLPTDTQYF
D gene: TRBD2; V gene: TRBV7-8; clone size: -; J gene: TRBJ2-1; CDR3 DNA: TGTGCCAGCAGCTTAGGTGCGGGAGTCGATGAGCAGTTCTTC; CDR3 protein: CASSLGAGVDEQFF
D gene: -; V gene: TRBV6-5; clone size: few; J gene: TRBJ1-5; CDR3 DNA: TGTGCCAGCAGTCTTTCGACGGGATATCAGCCCCAGCATTTT; CDR3 protein: CASSLSTGYQPQHF
D gene: -; V gene: TRBV29-1; clone size: -; J gene: TRBJ1-2; CDR3 DNA: TGCAGCGTTGAAGAAGTTGGCGACAGCTTCGAAAGCTATGGCTACACCTTC; CDR3 protein: CSVEEVGDSFESYGYTF
D gene: -; V gene: TRBV19; clone size: -; J gene: TRBJ2-2; CDR3 DNA: TGTGCCGGACGGACGGCAACGAACACCGGGGAGCTGTTTTTT; CDR3 protein: CAGRTATNTGELFF
D gene: -; V gene: TRBV16; clone size: -; J gene: TRBJ1-4; CDR3 DNA: TGTGCCAGCTCCCGGATAGGTACTAATGAAAAACTGTTTTTT; CDR3 protein: CASSRIGTNEKLFF
D gene: TRBD1; V gene: TRBV13; clone size: -; J gene: TRBJ2-2; CDR3 DNA: TGTGCCAGCAGAGTCGACAGGGCGACCGGGGAGCTGTTTTTT; CDR3 protein: CASRVDRATGELFF
D gene: -; V gene: TRBV13; clone size: -; J gene: TRBJ2-1; CDR3 DNA: TGTGCCAGCAGCTTGGGGACTCGCTACAATGAGCAGTTCTTC; CDR3 protein: CASSLGTRYNEQFF
D gene: -; V gene: TRBV7-9; clone size: -; J gene: TRBJ1-2; CDR3 DNA: TGTGCCAGCAGCTTAGGAGGGTTCGGGGGTTTAGACTATGGCTACACCTTC; CDR3 protein: CASSLGGFGGLDYGYTF
D gene: -; V gene: TRBV7-9; clone size: -; J gene: TRBJ1-4; CDR3 DNA: TGTGCCAGCAGCACCGGGACGGATAATGAAAAACTGTTTTTT; CDR3 protein: CASSTGTDNEKLFF
D gene: TRBD2; V gene: TRBV5-1; clone size: -; J gene: TRBJ2-2; CDR3 DNA: TGCGCCAGCAGCGACCTTTGGGAGGGGACCGGGGAGCTGTTTTTT; CDR3 protein: CASSDLWEGTGELFF
D gene: TRBD1; V gene: TRBV23-1; clone size: -; J gene: TRBJ1-1; CDR3 DNA: TGCGCCAGCAGTCAACCAGATTCACAGGGGGACCACACTGAAGCTTTCTTT; CDR3 protein: CASSQPDSQGDHTEAFF
D gene: -; V gene: TRBV15; clone size: -; J gene: TRBJ2-1; CDR3 DNA: TGTGCCACCAGCAGAGATCGCTACAATGAGCAGTTCTTC; CDR3 protein: CATSRDRYNEQFF
D gene: TRBD1; V gene: TRBV28; clone size: -; J gene: TRBJ2-7; CDR3 DNA: TGTGCCAGCAGGACAGGGGCTGCCTACGAGCAGTACTTC; CDR3 protein: CASRTGAAYEQYF
D gene: -; V gene: TRBV9; clone size: -; J gene: TRBJ1-1; CDR3 DNA: TGTGCCAGCAGCGCGGACGGGACCCTGAACACTGAAGCTTTCTTT; CDR3 protein: CASSADGTLNTEAFF
D gene: TRBD1; V gene: TRBV2; clone size: -; J gene: TRBJ2-7; CDR3 DNA: TGTGCCAGCAGTTCTAAGGTAGGGGGCTTCTCCTACGAGCAGTACTTC; CDR3 protein: CASSSKVGGFSYEQYF
D gene: -; V gene: TRBV28; clone size: -; J gene: TRBJ1-5; CDR3 DNA: TGTGCCAGCAGTTTCGGTGGCGGACCCCAGCATTTT; CDR3 protein: CASSFGGGPQHF
D gene: -; V gene: TRBV13; clone size: -; J gene: TRBJ2-2; CDR3 DNA: TGTGCCAGCAGCCAGGGGCCGGTCTACACCGGGGAGCTGTTTTTT; CDR3 protein: CASSQGPVYTGELFF
D gene: -; V gene: TRBV13; clone size: -; J gene: TRBJ2-7; CDR3 DNA: TGTGCCAGCAGCTTAGGACACAAAGTCCACGAGCAGTACTTC; CDR3 protein: CASSLGHKVHEQYF
D gene: -; V gene: TRBV7-6; clone size: -; J gene: TRBJ1-1; CDR3 DNA: TGTGCCAGCAGCTTAAGCTTCAGGGCTCCCGAAGCTTTCTTT; CDR3 protein: CASSLSFRAPEAFF
D gene: TRBD1; V gene: TRBV4-1; clone size: -; J gene: TRBJ2-7; CDR3 DNA: TGCGCCAGCAGCCATAGGGGGACAGGGGACTCCTACGAGCAGTACTTC; CDR3 protein: CASSHRGTGDSYEQYF
D gene: -; V gene: TRBV2; clone size: -; J gene: TRBJ1-4; CDR3 DNA: TGTGCCAGCAGTCGAACCCTCCCTATTCAGGGGATGTATGAAAAACTGTTTTTT; CDR3 protein: CASSRTLPIQGMYEKLFF
D gene: -; V gene: TRBV7-8; clone size: -; J gene: TRBJ2-3; CDR3 DNA: TGTGCCAGCAGCTTACCGGGGGGCGATACGCAGTATTTT; CDR3 protein: CASSLPGGDTQYF
D gene: -; V gene: TRBV4-1; clone size: -; J gene: TRBJ2-4; CDR3 DNA: TGCGCCAGCAGCCAACGGGGGAAGGACAAAAACATTCAGTACTTC; CDR3 protein: CASSQRGKDKNIQYF
D gene: TRBD2; V gene: TRBV7-9; clone size: once; J gene: TRBJ2-7; CDR3 DNA: TGTGCCAGCAGCCCAGGACTAGGGAGCGCGGTCGAGCAGTACTTC; CDR3 protein: CASSPGLGSAVEQYF
D gene: -; V gene: TRBV28; clone size: -; J gene: TRBJ2-5; CDR3 DNA: TGTGCCAGCAGTTTCCGGCTACCGCTCGGCCAAGAGACCCAGTACTTC; CDR3 protein: CASSFRLPLGQETQYF
D gene: -; V gene: TRBV30; clone size: -; J gene: TRBJ2-1; CDR3 DNA: TGTGCCCGGGGGACAGTCAATGAGCAGTTCTTC; CDR3 protein: CARGTVNEQFF
D gene: TRBD2; V gene: TRBV5-4; clone size: -; J gene: TRBJ2-7; CDR3 DNA: TGTGCCAGCAGCTTACTAGCGGGGTCGGGGGCGTACGAGCAGTACTTC; CDR3 protein: CASSLLAGSGAYEQYF
D gene: TRBD1; V gene: TRBV27; clone size: -; J gene: TRBJ1-4; CDR3 DNA: TGTGCCAGCAGCGGACAGGGTGTTGAAAAACTGTTTTTT; CDR3 protein: CASSGQGVEKLFF
D gene: -; V gene: TRBV6-6; clone size: -; J gene: TRBJ2-5; CDR3 DNA: TGTGCCAGCAGTACTTCCGTAATCAAAGAGACCCAGTACTTC; CDR3 protein: CASSTSVIKETQYF
D gene: -; V gene: TRBV9; clone size: -; J gene: TRBJ2-1; CDR3 DNA: TGTGCCAGCAGCGGAACGGGACTGACGTCCTACAATGAGCAGTTCTTC; CDR3 protein: CASSGTGLTSYNEQFF
D gene: -; V gene: TRBV29-1; clone size: -; J gene: TRBJ1-2; CDR3 DNA: TGCAGCGTTGAATGGGCCGCGAATGGCTACACCTTC; CDR3 protein: CSVEWAANGYTF
D gene: TRBD1; V gene: TRBV7-2; clone size: -; J gene: TRBJ2-7; CDR3 DNA: TGTGCCAGCAGGTTGACAGGGGCCTACGAGCAGTACTTC; CDR3 protein: CASRLTGAYEQYF
D gene: TRBD2; V gene: TRBV27; clone size: -; J gene: TRBJ2-2; CDR3 DNA: TGTGCCAGCAGTTCCCCCGGCCTAGCGGGGGCAACCGGGGAGCTGTTTTTT; CDR3 protein: CASSSPGLAGATGELFF
D gene: TRBD1; V gene: TRBV6-5; clone size: -; J gene: TRBJ1-5; CDR3 DNA: TGTGCCAGCAGTTACTCCCCGGGACAGGGGGTACGGCCCCAGCATTTT; CDR3 protein: CASSYSPGQGVRPQHF